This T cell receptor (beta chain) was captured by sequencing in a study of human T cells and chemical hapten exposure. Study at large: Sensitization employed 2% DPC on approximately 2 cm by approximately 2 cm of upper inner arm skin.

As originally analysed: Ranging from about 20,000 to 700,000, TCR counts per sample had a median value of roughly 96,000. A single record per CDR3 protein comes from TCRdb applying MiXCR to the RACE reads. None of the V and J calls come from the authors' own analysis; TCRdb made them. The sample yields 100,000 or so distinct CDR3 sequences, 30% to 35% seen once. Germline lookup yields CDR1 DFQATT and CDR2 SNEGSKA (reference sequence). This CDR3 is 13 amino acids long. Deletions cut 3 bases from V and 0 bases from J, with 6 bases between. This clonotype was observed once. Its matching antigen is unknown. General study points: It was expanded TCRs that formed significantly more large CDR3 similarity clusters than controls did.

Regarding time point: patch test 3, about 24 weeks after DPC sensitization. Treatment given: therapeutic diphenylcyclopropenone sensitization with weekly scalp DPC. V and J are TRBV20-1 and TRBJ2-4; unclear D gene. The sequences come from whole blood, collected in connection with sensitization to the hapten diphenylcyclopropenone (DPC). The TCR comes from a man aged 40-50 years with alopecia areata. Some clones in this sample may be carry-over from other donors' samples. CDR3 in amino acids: CSASREAKNIQYF. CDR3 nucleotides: TGCAGTGCTAGTAGGGAAGCCAAAAACATTCAGTACTTC.